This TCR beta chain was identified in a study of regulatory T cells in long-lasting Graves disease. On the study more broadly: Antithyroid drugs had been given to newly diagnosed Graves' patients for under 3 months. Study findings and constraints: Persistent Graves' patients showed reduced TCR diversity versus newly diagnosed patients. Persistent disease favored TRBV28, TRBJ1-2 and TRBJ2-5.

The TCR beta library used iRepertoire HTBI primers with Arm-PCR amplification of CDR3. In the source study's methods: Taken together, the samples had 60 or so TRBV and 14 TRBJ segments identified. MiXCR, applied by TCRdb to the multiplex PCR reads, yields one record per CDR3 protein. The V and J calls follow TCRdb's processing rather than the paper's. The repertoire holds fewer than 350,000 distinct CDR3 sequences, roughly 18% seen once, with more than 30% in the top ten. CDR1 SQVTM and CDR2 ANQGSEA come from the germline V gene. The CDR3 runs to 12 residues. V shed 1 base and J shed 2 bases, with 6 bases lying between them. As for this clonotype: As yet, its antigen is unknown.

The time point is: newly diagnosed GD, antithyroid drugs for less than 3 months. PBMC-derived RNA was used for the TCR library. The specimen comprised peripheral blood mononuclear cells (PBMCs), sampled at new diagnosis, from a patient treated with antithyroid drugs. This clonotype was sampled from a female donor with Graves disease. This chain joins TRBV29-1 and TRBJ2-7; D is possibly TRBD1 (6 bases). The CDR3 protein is CSVEGTAYEQYF. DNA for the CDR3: TGCAGCGTTGAAGGGACAGCCTACGAGCAGTACTTC.